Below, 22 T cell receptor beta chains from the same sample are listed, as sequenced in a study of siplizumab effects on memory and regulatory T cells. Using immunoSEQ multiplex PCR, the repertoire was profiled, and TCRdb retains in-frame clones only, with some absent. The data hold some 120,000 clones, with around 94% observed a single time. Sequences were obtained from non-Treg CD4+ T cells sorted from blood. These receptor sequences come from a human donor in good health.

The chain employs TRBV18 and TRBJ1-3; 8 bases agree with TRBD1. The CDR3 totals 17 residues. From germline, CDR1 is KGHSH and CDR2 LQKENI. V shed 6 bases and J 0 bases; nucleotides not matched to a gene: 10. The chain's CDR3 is CASSPGTGSSSGNTIYF. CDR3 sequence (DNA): TGTGCCAGCTCGCCGGGGACAGGATCCAGCTCTGGAAACACCATATATTTT.

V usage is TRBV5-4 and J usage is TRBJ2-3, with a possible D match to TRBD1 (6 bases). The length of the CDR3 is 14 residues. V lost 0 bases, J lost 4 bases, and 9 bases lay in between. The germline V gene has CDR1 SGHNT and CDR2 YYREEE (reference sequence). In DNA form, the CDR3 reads TGTGCCAGCAGCTTGGCTCAGGGGCCAGATACGCAGTATTTT. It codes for CASSLAQGPDTQYF.

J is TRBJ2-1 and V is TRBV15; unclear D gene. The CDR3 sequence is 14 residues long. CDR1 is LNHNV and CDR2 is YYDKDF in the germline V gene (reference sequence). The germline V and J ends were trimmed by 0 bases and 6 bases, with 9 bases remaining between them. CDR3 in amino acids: CATSRDLTSNEQFF. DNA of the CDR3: TGTGCCACCAGCAGAGATTTGACCAGCAATGAGCAGTTCTTC.

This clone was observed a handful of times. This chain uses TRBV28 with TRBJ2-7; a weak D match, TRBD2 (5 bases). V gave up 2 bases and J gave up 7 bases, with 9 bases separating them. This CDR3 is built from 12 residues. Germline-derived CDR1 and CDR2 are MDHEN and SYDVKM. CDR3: CASSLIRGEQYF. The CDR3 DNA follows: TGTGCCAGCAGTTTAATTCGCGGGGAGCAGTACTTC.

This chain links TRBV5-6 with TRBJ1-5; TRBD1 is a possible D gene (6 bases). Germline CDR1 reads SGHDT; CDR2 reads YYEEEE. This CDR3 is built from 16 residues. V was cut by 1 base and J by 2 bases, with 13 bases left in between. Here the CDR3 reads CASSLYRAYGNQPQHF. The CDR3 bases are TGTGCCAGCAGCTTGTACAGGGCTTATGGCAATCAGCCCCAGCATTTT.

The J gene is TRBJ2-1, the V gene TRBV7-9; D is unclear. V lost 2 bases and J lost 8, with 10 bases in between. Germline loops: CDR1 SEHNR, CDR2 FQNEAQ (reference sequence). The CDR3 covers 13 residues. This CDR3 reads CASSLTATDEQFF. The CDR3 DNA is TGTGCCAGCAGCTTAACAGCGACCGATGAGCAGTTCTTC.

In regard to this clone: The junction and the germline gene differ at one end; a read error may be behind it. The CDR3 is CASSLAGPQYF. In nucleotides, the CDR3 is TGTGCCAGCAGCCTAGCGGGGCCCCAGTACTTC. The V call is TRBV7-2, the J call TRBJ2-5; 9 bases fit TRBD2. This CDR3 is built from 11 residues. Germline V lookup: CDR1 SGHTA, CDR2 FQGNSA. Full variable domain (missing parts from reference TRBV7-2 and TRBJ2-5): GAGVSQSPSNKVTEKGKDVELRCDPISGHTALYWYRQSLGQGLEFLIYFQGNSAPDKSGLPSDRFSAERTGGSVSTLTIQRTQQEDSAVYLCASSLAGPQYFGPGTRLLVL.

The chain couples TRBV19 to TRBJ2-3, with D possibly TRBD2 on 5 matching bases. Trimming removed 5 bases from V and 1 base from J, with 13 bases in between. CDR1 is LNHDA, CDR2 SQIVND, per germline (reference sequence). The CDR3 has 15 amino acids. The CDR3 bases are TGTGCCAGTAGTGGCCGGGGTAAGGGCACAGATACGCAGTATTTT. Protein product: CASSGRGKGTDTQYF.

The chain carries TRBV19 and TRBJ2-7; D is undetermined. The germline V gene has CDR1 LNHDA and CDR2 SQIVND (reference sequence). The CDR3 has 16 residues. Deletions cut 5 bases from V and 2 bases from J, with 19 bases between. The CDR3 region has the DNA TGTGCCAGTAGTTCAAGGGCCCCTCGGCCCACCTACGAGCAGTACTTC. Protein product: CASSSRAPRPTYEQYF.

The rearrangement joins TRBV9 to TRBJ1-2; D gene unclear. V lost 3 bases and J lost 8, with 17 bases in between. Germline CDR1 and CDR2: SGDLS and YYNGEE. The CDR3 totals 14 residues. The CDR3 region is CASSGTWVAGGYTF. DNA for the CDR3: TGTGCCAGCAGCGGAACTTGGGTAGCCGGGGGCTACACCTTC.

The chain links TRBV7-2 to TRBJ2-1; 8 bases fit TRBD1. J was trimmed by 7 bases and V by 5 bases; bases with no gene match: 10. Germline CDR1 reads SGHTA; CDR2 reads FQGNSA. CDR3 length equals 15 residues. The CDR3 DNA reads TGTGCCAGCAGCCCCGACAGGGGCCGAGGGAATGAGCAGTTCTTC. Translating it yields CASSPDRGRGNEQFF.

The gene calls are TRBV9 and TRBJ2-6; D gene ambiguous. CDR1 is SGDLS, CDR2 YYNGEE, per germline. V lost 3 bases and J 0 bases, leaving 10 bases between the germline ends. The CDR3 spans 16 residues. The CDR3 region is CASSAGRASGANVLTF. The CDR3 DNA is TGTGCCAGCAGCGCCGGGCGTGCCTCTGGGGCCAACGTCCTGACTTTC.

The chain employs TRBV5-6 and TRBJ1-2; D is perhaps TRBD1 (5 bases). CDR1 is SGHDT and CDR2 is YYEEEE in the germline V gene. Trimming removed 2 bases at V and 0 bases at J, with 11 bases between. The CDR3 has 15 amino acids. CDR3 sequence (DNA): TGTGCCAGCAGCTTTCGGGGCCCTTCTAACTATGGCTACACCTTC. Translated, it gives CASSFRGPSNYGYTF. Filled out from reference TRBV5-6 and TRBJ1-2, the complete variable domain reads DAGVTQSPTHLIKTRGQQVTLRCSPKSGHDTVSWYQQALGQGPQFIFQYYEEEERQRGNFPDRFSGHQFPNYSSELNVNALLLGDSALYLCASSFRGPSNYGYTFGSGTRLTVV.

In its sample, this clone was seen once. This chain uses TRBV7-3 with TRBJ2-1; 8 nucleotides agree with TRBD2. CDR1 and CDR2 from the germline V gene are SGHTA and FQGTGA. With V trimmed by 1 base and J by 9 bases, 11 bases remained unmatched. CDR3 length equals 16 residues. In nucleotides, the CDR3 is TGTGCCAGCAGCTTAAGGTCCCCCAGCGGGAGTCTTGAGCAGTTCTTC. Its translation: CASSLRSPSGSLEQFF.

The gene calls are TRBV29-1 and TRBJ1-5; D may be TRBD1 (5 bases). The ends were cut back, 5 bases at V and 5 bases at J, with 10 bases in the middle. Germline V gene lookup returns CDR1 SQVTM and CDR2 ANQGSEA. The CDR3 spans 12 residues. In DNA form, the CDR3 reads TGCAGCGTTATGGACACCTATCAGCCCCAGCATTTT. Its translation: CSVMDTYQPQHF.

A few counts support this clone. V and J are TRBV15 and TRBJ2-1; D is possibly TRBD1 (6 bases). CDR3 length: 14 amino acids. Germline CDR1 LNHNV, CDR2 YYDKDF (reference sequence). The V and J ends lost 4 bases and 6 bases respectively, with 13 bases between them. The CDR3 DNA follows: TGTGCCACCAGCACAAGAACGACAGGCAATGAGCAGTTCTTC. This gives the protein CATSTRTTGNEQFF.

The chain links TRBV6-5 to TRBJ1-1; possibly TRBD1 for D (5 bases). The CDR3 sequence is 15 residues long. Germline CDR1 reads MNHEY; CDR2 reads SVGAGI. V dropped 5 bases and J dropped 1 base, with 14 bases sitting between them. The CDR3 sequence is CASSLGHRGNTEAFF. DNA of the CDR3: TGTGCCAGCAGTCTCGGACATCGGGGGAACACTGAAGCTTTCTTT.

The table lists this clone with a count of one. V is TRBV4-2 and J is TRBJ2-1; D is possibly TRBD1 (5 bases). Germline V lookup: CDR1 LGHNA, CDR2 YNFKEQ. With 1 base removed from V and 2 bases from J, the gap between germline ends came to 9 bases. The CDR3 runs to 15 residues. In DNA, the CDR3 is TGTGCCAGCAGCCAAGGGGGCTTGACCTACAATGAGCAGTTCTTC. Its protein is CASSQGGLTYNEQFF.

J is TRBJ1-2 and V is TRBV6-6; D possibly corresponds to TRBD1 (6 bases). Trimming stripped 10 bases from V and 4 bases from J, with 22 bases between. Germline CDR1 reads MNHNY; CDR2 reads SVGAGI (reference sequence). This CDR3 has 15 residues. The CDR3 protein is CATKPEGVTSYGYTF. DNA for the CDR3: TGTGCCACCAAACCTGAGGGGGTCACTTCCTATGGCTACACCTTC.

The CDR3 loop is CASRLAGQGRTEAFF. The CDR3 coding sequence is TGTGCCAGCAGGCTAGCGGGACAGGGGAGAACTGAAGCTTTCTTT. The chain couples TRBV11-2 to TRBJ1-1; 10 bases are a match to TRBD1. V gave up 6 bases and J gave up 5 bases; unmatched junction bases: 9. The CDR3 has 15 residues. Germline V gene data show CDR1 as SGHAT and CDR2 as FQNNGV.

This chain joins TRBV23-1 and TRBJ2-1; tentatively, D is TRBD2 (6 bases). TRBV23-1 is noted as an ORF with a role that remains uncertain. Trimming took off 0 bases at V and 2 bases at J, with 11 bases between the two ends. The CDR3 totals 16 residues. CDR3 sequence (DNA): TGCGCCAGCAGTCAATCCCGGGGGAGAACCTACAATGAGCAGTTCTTC. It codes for CASSQSRGRTYNEQFF.

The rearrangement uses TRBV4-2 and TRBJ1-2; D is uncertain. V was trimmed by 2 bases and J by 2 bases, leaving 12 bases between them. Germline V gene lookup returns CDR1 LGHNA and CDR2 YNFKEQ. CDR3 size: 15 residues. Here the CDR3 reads CASSQPGRSNYGYTF. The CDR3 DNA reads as TGTGCCAGCAGCCAACCCGGACGGTCAAACTATGGCTACACCTTC.